These 21 T cell receptor beta chains originate from one sample sequenced in a study of cytomegalovirus exposure and HLA in healthy donors. It was with 60 Vbeta and 13 Jbeta primers that the PCR ran. Sequenced by immunoSEQ multiplex PCR; TCRdb stores in-frame clones only, minus some. The table lists 150,000 to 200,000 clones, 55% to 65% of them singletons. Material: PBMCs. These receptors all come from a man aged 40-49 years in good health and CMV-seronegative.

The chain couples TRBV5-5 to TRBJ1-4, with D tentatively TRBD1 (5 bases). The ends were cut back, 0 bases at V and 8 bases at J, with 11 bases in the middle. The CDR3 covers 14 residues. In germline, CDR1 is SGHKS, CDR2 YYEKEE (reference sequence). The CDR3 loop is CASSLVVGVEKLFF. CDR3 DNA sequence: TGTGCCAGCAGCTTGGTGGTAGGGGTCGAAAAACTGTTTTTT. Variable domain in full (rest from reference TRBV5-5 and TRBJ1-4): DAGVTQSPTHLIKTRGQQVTLRCSPISGHKSVSWYQQVLGQGPQFIFQYYEKEERGRGNFPDRFSARQFPNYSSELNVNALLLGDSALYLCASSLVVGVEKLFFGSGTQLSVL.

This clone occurred a few times. The J gene is TRBJ1-4, the V gene TRBV19; 7 bases match TRBD1. This CDR3 region has 13 residues. With 6 bases clipped from V and 5 bases from J, the junction kept 3 bases outside the gene matches. Germline assignment: CDR1 LNHDA and CDR2 SQIVND (reference sequence). CDR3 amino acids: CASRSRGNEKLFF. For the CDR3, the DNA is TGTGCCAGTAGGTCCAGGGGGAATGAAAAACTGTTTTTT.

The CDR3 DNA is TGTGCCAAGGGGGGGCGAGGGGACCAAGAGACCCAGTACTTC. Encoded protein: CAKGGRGDQETQYF. This chain connects TRBV6-1 to TRBJ2-5; D is perhaps TRBD2 (7 bases). There are 14 residues in the CDR3. Germline lookup yields CDR1 MNHNS and CDR2 SASEGT. The V end was cut by 10 bases, the J end by 0 bases, with 15 bases between.

For this clone: Compared with germline, one end of the junction differs, possibly owing to a read error. The chain recombines TRBV6-5 with TRBJ2-7; a weak D match, TRBD2 (5 bases). The CDR3 length is 12 residues. CDR1 and CDR2 (germline): MNHEY, SVGAGI. The CDR3 spells CGSRRGPYEQYF. The CDR3 DNA sequence: TGTGGCAGCCGGAGAGGGCCTTACGAGCAGTACTTC.

The chain is built from TRBV6-5 and TRBJ2-5; TRBD1 agrees at 7 bases. CDR1 and CDR2 (germline): MNHEY, SVGAGI. The CDR3 is 13 residues long. V lost 0 bases to trimming and J lost 13 bases; unmatched junction nucleotides: 8. The CDR3 nucleotides read TGTGCCAGCAGTTACTCCTCCCATCGGGACAGGTACTTC. Translating it yields CASSYSSHRDRYF.

The V gene is TRBV27, the J gene TRBJ2-2; maybe TRBD2 (5 bases). This CDR3 has 16 residues. The germline V gene has CDR1 MNHEY and CDR2 SMNVEV (reference sequence). Trimming pared 1 base from V and 4 bases from J, leaving 13 bases between. Here the CDR3 reads CASSLFSGVGTGELFF. CDR3 nucleotides: TGTGCCAGCAGTTTATTCTCCGGGGTCGGCACCGGGGAGCTGTTTTTT.

The chain employs TRBV5-6 and TRBJ2-7, with a weak D call TRBD1 (6 bases). V lost 0 bases and J lost 4, with 17 bases in between. CDR1 is SGHDT, CDR2 YYEEEE, per germline. The CDR3 consists of 16 residues. CDR3 sequence: CASSLAGQSQFYEQYF. CDR3 sequence (DNA): TGTGCCAGCAGCTTGGCCGGACAGTCTCAATTTTACGAGCAGTACTTC.

The chain employs TRBV28 and TRBJ2-3, with 9 bases aligning to TRBD1. Germline CDR1 MDHEN, CDR2 SYDVKM. V dropped 2 bases and J dropped 2; count of bases not matched to a gene: 11. The CDR3 spans 18 residues. CDR3 DNA: TGTGCCAGCAGTTTAACAGGGGGCTCCATCCAAGACACAGATACGCAGTATTTT. This translates into CASSLTGGSIQDTDTQYF. Based on the CDR3 plus reference TRBV28 and TRBJ2-3, the full variable domain is DVKVTQSSRYLVKRTGEKVFLECVQDMDHENMFWYRQDPGLGLRLIYFSYDVKMKEKGDIPEGYSVSREKKERFSLILESASTNQTSMYLCASSLTGGSIQDTDTQYFGPGTRLTVL.

This clone was picked up one time. This sequence joins TRBV5-4 and TRBJ1-2, with D tentatively TRBD1 (6 bases). Between the trimmed V and J ends, which lost 4 bases and 5 bases, there was a span of 15 bases. Germline values: CDR1 SGHNT, CDR2 YYREEE (reference sequence). The CDR3 is 14 amino acids. CDR3 coding DNA: TGTGCCAGCAGCATACCGGGACAACAGTATGGCTACACCTTC. It specifies CASSIPGQQYGYTF.

The J gene is TRBJ2-7, the V gene TRBV4-1; 9 bases fit TRBD1. The germline gives CDR1 MGHRA, CDR2 YSYEKL. V gave up 0 bases and J gave up 0 bases; unmatched junction bases: 12. This CDR3 spans 19 amino acids. The CDR3 DNA sequence: TGCGCCAGCAGCCAAGAAAAGGGGACAGGGTCGAGGAGCTCCTACGAGCAGTACTTC. Translated: CASSQEKGTGSRSSYEQYF.

The rearrangement uses TRBV7-8 and TRBJ2-5; TRBD1 aligns across 8 bases. Germline V lookup: CDR1 SGHVS, CDR2 FQNEAQ. CDR3 size: 14 residues. V was pared by 5 bases and J by 5 bases, with 7 bases of the junction left unmatched. CDR3 sequence reads: CASSQDRVRETQYF. The CDR3 DNA follows: TGTGCCAGCAGCCAGGACAGGGTGCGTGAGACCCAGTACTTC.

The V call is TRBV2, the J call TRBJ2-2, with 7 bases aligning to TRBD1. V was pared by 6 bases and J by 4 bases, with 8 bases of the junction left unmatched. From germline, CDR1 is SNHLY and CDR2 FYNNEI. CDR3 length: 15 residues. CDR3 sequence reads: CASRTDRTSTGELFF. CDR3 bases: TGTGCCAGCAGGACGGACAGGACCAGCACCGGGGAGCTGTTTTTT.

The chain links TRBV5-4 to TRBJ2-3; maybe TRBD2 (5 bases). V lost 1 base, J lost 2 bases, and 11 bases lay in between. CDR1 and CDR2 (germline): SGHNT, YYREEE (reference sequence). The CDR3 contains 15 residues. The CDR3: CASSLTRDNTDTQYF. DNA for the CDR3: TGTGCCAGCAGCTTGACCCGGGATAACACAGATACGCAGTATTTT.

There are a few counts of this clone. This sequence joins TRBV5-4 and TRBJ1-2, with D possibly TRBD1 on 5 matching bases. Germline CDR1 reads SGHNT; CDR2 reads YYREEE (reference sequence). The ends were cut back, 0 bases at V and 6 bases at J, with 9 bases in the middle. The CDR3 runs 13 residues. The CDR3 spells CASSLVGGNGYTF. The CDR3 nucleotides read TGTGCCAGCAGCTTGGTCGGGGGTAATGGCTACACCTTC. Drawing the rest from reference TRBV5-4 and TRBJ1-2, the complete variable domain is ETGVTQSPTHLIKTRGQQVTLRCSSQSGHNTVSWYQQALGQGPQFIFQYYREEENGRGNFPPRFSGLQFPNYSSELNVNALELDDSALYLCASSLVGGNGYTFGSGTRLTVV.

This clone occurred once. This chain's CDR3 is CASSPAWTGDVADTQYF. The DNA of the CDR3 is TGCGCCAGCAGCCCAGCCTGGACAGGGGACGTCGCAGATACGCAGTATTTT. V is TRBV5-1 and J is TRBJ2-3; TRBD1 matches 9 bases. This CDR3 has 17 amino acids. V was clipped by 4 bases and J by 4 bases; unmatched bases: 13. Germline CDR1 and CDR2: SGHRS and YFSETQ.

CDR3 region: CASSQSGFTGELFF. For the CDR3, the DNA is TGTGCCAGCAGCCAGAGCGGATTCACCGGGGAGCTGTTTTTT. The chain employs TRBV9 and TRBJ2-2, with a weak D call TRBD2 (5 bases). Deletions cut 4 bases from V and 4 bases from J, with 11 bases between. This CDR3 contains 14 residues. Germline CDR1 SGDLS, CDR2 YYNGEE.

The chain employs TRBV19 and TRBJ2-3; 9 positions match TRBD1. Germline-derived CDR1 and CDR2 are LNHDA and SQIVND (reference sequence). The length of the CDR3 is 14 residues. Trimming removed 1 base from V and 6 bases from J; junction bases left unmatched: 2. CDR3 protein: CASSIGTGVDTQYF. For the CDR3, the DNA is TGTGCCAGTAGTATAGGGACAGGGGTCGATACGCAGTATTTT.

The chain carries TRBV7-6 and TRBJ2-3; tentatively, D is TRBD1 (5 bases). V was shortened by 1 base and J by 0 bases, with 14 bases between the two germline ends. The CDR3 length is 17 residues. Germline V gene sequence: CDR1 SGHVS, CDR2 FNYEAQ. In DNA form, the CDR3 reads TGTGCCAGCAGCTTAGGTCCGGACAATCCTAGCACAGATACGCAGTATTTT. This sequence encodes CASSLGPDNPSTDTQYF.

V and J are TRBV4-2 and TRBJ2-2, with TRBD2 matching 8 bases. Germline loops: CDR1 LGHNA, CDR2 YNFKEQ. With 0 bases clipped from V and 2 bases from J, the junction kept 5 bases outside the gene matches. This CDR3 has 17 residues. The CDR3 loop reads CASSQDRGLVNTGELFF. The CDR3 bases are TGTGCCAGCAGCCAAGATAGGGGACTAGTAAACACCGGGGAGCTGTTTTTT.

The chain carries TRBV25-1 and TRBJ2-3, with 10 bases identical to TRBD1. Germline values: CDR1 MGHDK, CDR2 SYGVNS. The CDR3 spans 15 residues. The junction had 6 bases not matched to a gene; V was cut back by 6 bases and J by 3 bases. The CDR3 region is CASSRQGAGTDTQYF. In DNA, the CDR3 is TGTGCCAGCAGCAGACAGGGGGCAGGTACAGATACGCAGTATTTT.

The chain has TRBV7-9 and TRBJ2-5, with 8 nucleotides matching TRBD2. The length of the CDR3 is 16 residues. J gave up 4 bases and V 5 bases, and 12 bases lay outside the gene matches. CDR1 is SEHNR and CDR2 is FQNEAQ in the germline V gene (reference sequence). Here the CDR3 reads CASSEIFGAGVETQYF. The CDR3 DNA reads as TGTGCCAGCAGCGAGATTTTCGGAGCGGGAGTAGAGACCCAGTACTTC.